This T cell receptor (beta chain) was sequenced during a study of cytomegalovirus exposure and HLA in healthy donors. The PCR made use of 60 Vbeta and 13 Jbeta primers. Only in-frame clones appear in the TCRdb table, and some are missing; sequencing was by immunoSEQ multiplex PCR. The sample records 95,000 to 150,000 clones, 77% being singletons. General study points: Sequencing artifact likely explains a cluster of highly shared sequence variants. In vitro checks showed that three CMV-associated chains really do target CMV antigens.

This clone was picked up one time. Its antigen is not known. Germline assignment: CDR1 LNHDA and CDR2 SQIVND (reference sequence). There are 15 residues in the CDR3. The junction had 14 bases not matched to a gene; V was cut back by 7 bases and J by 9 bases. The receptor was derived from a man aged 18-30 years in good health and CMV-seropositive. Material: PBMCs. This rearrangement joins TRBV19 to TRBJ1-1; 10 positions agree with TRBD1. The CDR3 sequence: CASTSPGTGAWKAFF. The CDR3 bases are TGTGCCAGTACCAGCCCCGGGACAGGGGCCTGGAAAGCTTTCTTT.